The entry below gives a single TCR beta chain sequence along with its context. As yet, its antigen is unknown. Primers included in the PCR were 60 Vbeta and 13 Jbeta primers. The table came from immunoSEQ multiplex PCR; TCRdb's copy has only in-frame clones and leaves some out. Among around 150,000 clones listed, under 90% were seen once. The entry originates in a study of cytomegalovirus exposure and HLA in healthy donors. The CDR3 consists of 15 residues. Germline V CDR1 and CDR2: SGDLS, YYNGEE. V was clipped by 0 bases and J by 2 bases, with 11 bases between them. Broader study findings: When analyzed later, a missense DCLRE1C variant was found to be linked to TCR beta V- and J-gene trimming. Published work reported that the classifier diagnosed cytomegalovirus status with high specificity and sensitivity.

This chain connects TRBV9 to TRBJ1-2, with D possibly being TRBD1 (6 bases). The TCR sequence derives from a man aged 18-30 years in good health and CMV-seronegative. The sequenced material came from PBMCs. CDR3 bases: TGTGCCAGCAGCGTAGCATGGGGGCCCAACTATGGCTACACCTTC. Translated: CASSVAWGPNYGYTF.